These T cell receptor beta chains were read from a single sample in a study of blood T cell repertoires in COVID-19. Some clones are missing from TCRdb's copy, which holds only in-frame ones; the method was immunoSEQ multiplex PCR. The data show 40,000 to 45,000 clones, 80% to 95% seen once. The sequencing input was peripheral blood. The receptor set was obtained from a human donor in a cohort sampled during active COVID-19. The CDR3 runs from the conserved cysteine through the conserved F or W. D genes are given only for firm matches. Size is omitted from some rows. Given values are once, few, many or a class for expanded clones.

v_gene	abundance	j_gene	d_gene	CDR3aa	CDR3nt
TRBV9	.	TRBJ2-5	TRBD2	CASSVATSGGKETQYF	TGTGCCAGCAGCGTAGCAACTAGCGGGGGGAAAGAGACCCAGTACTTC
TRBV7-3	.	TRBJ2-3	.	CASSPRSSGSTDTQYF	TGTGCCAGCAGCCCCCGGAGTAGCGGTAGCACAGATACGCAGTATTTT
TRBV7-9	.	TRBJ1-4	.	CASSQKGPTNEKLFF	TGTGCCAGCAGCCAAAAGGGGCCAACTAATGAAAAACTGTTTTTT
TRBV4-1	medium-sized	TRBJ1-2	.	CASSQDPGGYTF	TGCGCCAGCAGCCAAGATCCAGGCGGCTACACCTTC
TRBV10-3	.	TRBJ1-4	.	CASSSLGGGEKLFF	TGTGCCAGTTCCTCTCTGGGGGGGGGCGAAAAACTGTTTTTT
TRBV9	.	TRBJ2-1	TRBD2	CASSPRLATNEQFF	TGTGCCAGCAGCCCCCGACTAGCGACCAATGAGCAGTTCTTC
TRBV10-3	once	TRBJ1-5	TRBD1	CAISDTGASNQPQHF	TGTGCCATCAGTGATACAGGGGCGAGCAATCAGCCCCAGCATTTT
TRBV7-2	.	TRBJ1-1	.	CASSTRSGGEAFF	TGTGCCAGCAGCACCCGATCCGGTGGTGAAGCTTTCTTT
TRBV10-3	.	TRBJ2-1	.	CAISESPGWDFSYNEQFF	TGTGCCATCAGTGAGAGTCCTGGGTGGGACTTCTCCTACAATGAGCAGTTCTTC
TRBV4-3	.	TRBJ2-1	.	CASSGTGRSSYNEQFF	TGCGCCAGCAGCGGCACGGGGAGGAGCTCCTACAATGAGCAGTTCTTC
TRBV7-8	.	TRBJ2-7	TRBD2	CASSSQAGVFYEQYF	TGTGCCAGCAGCTCACAAGCGGGAGTCTTCTACGAGCAGTACTTC
TRBV14	.	TRBJ1-1	.	CASSQAGGLNTEAFF	TGTGCCAGCAGCCAAGCCGGGGGTTTGAATACTGAAGCTTTCTTT
TRBV7-2	.	TRBJ1-4	.	CASSLTGPTNEKLFF	TGTGCCAGCAGCTTAACGGGTCCTACTAATGAAAAACTGTTTTTT
TRBV18	.	TRBJ2-5	.	CASTTQGMGTQYF	TGTGCCAGCACAACCCAGGGTATGGGGACCCAGTACTTC
TRBV7-2	.	TRBJ2-1	TRBD2	CASSLGLGGNEQFF	TGTGCCAGCAGCTTGGGACTAGGGGGCAATGAGCAGTTCTTC
TRBV7-2	once	TRBJ2-1	TRBD1	CASSQDRGDEQFF	TGTGCCAGCAGCCAGGACAGGGGCGATGAGCAGTTCTTC
TRBV5-1	once	TRBJ2-7	TRBD1	CASSLQDRVSEQYF	TGCGCCAGCAGCTTACAGGACAGGGTAAGCGAGCAGTACTTC
TRBV15	.	TRBJ2-5	.	CATSSGWGPQETQYF	TGTGCCACCAGCTCCGGGTGGGGCCCCCAAGAGACCCAGTACTTC
TRBV30	.	TRBJ1-6	TRBD1	CAWSVTAGGSPLHF	TGTGCCTGGAGTGTAACGGCAGGGGGGTCACCCCTCCACTTT
TRBV12-3/TRBV12-4	once	TRBJ1-2	.	CASSLARNGYTF	TGTGCCAGCAGTTTAGCGAGGAATGGCTACACCTTC
TRBV19	.	TRBJ2-6	TRBD2	CASSVREGNVLTF	TGTGCCAGTAGTGTAAGGGAGGGCAACGTCCTGACTTTC
TRBV7-8	.	TRBJ2-7	.	CASSLAQGSREQYF	TGTGCCAGCAGCTTAGCGCAGGGAAGTCGCGAGCAGTACTTC
TRBV7-8	.	TRBJ1-6	.	CASSQQGQNSPLHF	TGTGCCAGCAGTCAGCAGGGTCAGAATTCACCCCTCCACTTT
TRBV28	.	TRBJ2-1	.	CASSLPAANGEQFF	TGTGCCAGCAGTTTACCTGCGGCAAACGGTGAGCAGTTCTTC
TRBV5-5	.	TRBJ2-2	.	CASSLPGELFF	TGTGCCAGCAGTCTACCCGGGGAGCTGTTTTTT
TRBV6-2/TRBV6-3	.	TRBJ1-3	TRBD1	CASSRDSGNTIYF	TGTGCCAGCAGCCGGGACAGCGGAAACACCATATATTTT
TRBV4-2	.	TRBJ2-1	.	CASSQVAGFGVNEQFF	TGTGCCAGCAGCCAAGTTGCGGGCTTTGGGGTCAATGAGCAGTTCTTC
TRBV3-1/TRBV3-2	.	TRBJ1-2	.	CASSPGGEANYGYTF	TGTGCCAGCAGCCCCGGGGGGGAAGCTAACTATGGCTACACCTTC
TRBV19	.	TRBJ1-2	TRBD1	CASVQGAGVDYGYTF	TGTGCCAGCGTTCAGGGGGCAGGGGTGGACTATGGCTACACCTTC
TRBV10-3	.	TRBJ2-7	TRBD1	CAISGVTGVEQYF	TGTGCCATCAGTGGTGTGACAGGGGTCGAGCAGTACTTC
TRBV15	.	TRBJ2-5	.	CATSRGGHSQETQYF	TGTGCCACCAGCAGGGGGGGGCATAGCCAAGAGACCCAGTACTTC